These 9 T cell receptor beta chains were all obtained from the same sample, sequenced in a study of cytomegalovirus exposure and HLA in healthy donors. PCR employed 60 Vbeta and 13 Jbeta primers. This table comes from immunoSEQ multiplex PCR, and its TCRdb copy is limited to in-frame clones, with some not included. The table records 120,000 or so clones, roughly three quarters of them present only once. Sequencing used PBMCs. The receptor set was obtained from a man between 18 and 29 years old in good health and CMV-seronegative.

V usage is TRBV5-1 and J usage is TRBJ2-3; D perhaps matches TRBD2 (5 bases). V gave up 1 base and J gave up 2 bases, with 11 bases separating them. This CDR3 spans 15 amino acids. CDR1 and CDR2 (germline): SGHRS, YFSETQ. As DNA, the CDR3 is TGCGCCAGCAGCTTGATGAGCGGTCACACAGATACGCAGTATTTT. Its translation is CASSLMSGHTDTQYF. Variable domain in full (rest from reference TRBV5-1 and TRBJ2-3): KAGVTQTPRYLIKTRGQQVTLSCSPISGHRSVSWYQQTPGQGLQFLFEYFSETQRNKGNFPGRFSGRQFSNSRSEMNVSTLELGDSALYLCASSLMSGHTDTQYFGPGTRLTVL.

The rearrangement uses TRBV5-1 and TRBJ2-2; D remains unclear. CDR3 length equals 14 residues. The germline CDR1 and CDR2 sequences are SGHRS and YFSETQ. V lost 2 bases and J 3 bases, leaving 8 bases between the germline ends. Here the CDR3 reads CASSFWQYTGELFF. CDR3 nucleotide sequence: TGCGCCAGCAGCTTTTGGCAATACACCGGGGAGCTGTTTTTT.

This clone has more than one count but fewer than ten. V and J are TRBV27 and TRBJ1-5; 10 bases match TRBD1. The J segment lost 5 bases and the V segment lost 6 bases, leaving 7 bases of the junction unmatched. Germline V gene data show CDR1 as MNHEY and CDR2 as SMNVEV (reference sequence). The CDR3 has 15 residues. The CDR3 sequence is CASSPEGQGYQPQHF. CDR3 nucleotides: TGTGCCAGCAGCCCTGAGGGACAGGGGTATCAGCCCCAGCATTTT.

This clone was detected only once. The CDR3 DNA reads as TGTGCCAGCAGCGTAGGGGCCAGGGCGGATGGCTACACCTTC. Encoded protein: CASSVGARADGYTF. This rearrangement joins TRBV9 to TRBJ1-2; D is possibly TRBD1 (5 bases). Between the trimmed V and J ends, which lost 0 bases and 6 bases, there was a span of 12 bases. The CDR3 consists of 14 residues. In germline, CDR1 is SGDLS, CDR2 YYNGEE.

The sample holds a few counts of this clone. Sequence at one end of the junction differs from germline and may be a read error. The chain joins TRBV6-6 to TRBJ1-3; maybe TRBD1 (6 bases). The length of the CDR3 is 13 residues. CDR1 is MNHNY and CDR2 is SVGAGI in the germline V gene (reference sequence). For the CDR3, the DNA is TGTGCCATCGCCTCAGGGGCTGGGAACACCATATATTTT. The encoded protein is CAIASGAGNTIYF.

Notes on this clone: Relative to the germline gene, one junction end is altered; a read error may explain this. The rearrangement links TRBV6-5 to TRBJ2-1; 13 positions agree with TRBD2. The CDR3 totals 14 residues. CDR1 is MNHEY and CDR2 is SVGAGI in the germline V gene. Here the CDR3 reads CASSRLAGGGERFF. CDR3 bases: TGTGCCAGCAGTAGACTAGCGGGAGGAGGTGAGCGGTTCTTC.

The chain uses TRBV29-1 and TRBJ2-5; D is perhaps TRBD1 (6 bases). The CDR3 extends over 13 amino acids. The V end lost 1 base, the J end lost 4 bases, and 10 bases lay between the germline ends. The germline V gene encodes CDR1 SQVTM and CDR2 ANQGSEA. The chain's CDR3 is CSVEGGPGETQYF. CDR3 nucleotides: TGCAGCGTTGAAGGGGGGCCGGGAGAGACCCAGTACTTC.

The CDR3 DNA sequence: TGTGCCAGCACCCAGCAAGGGGGCGACTATGGCTACACCTTC. Protein product: CASTQQGGDYGYTF. This chain uses TRBV6-5 with TRBJ1-2; 7 nucleotides agree with TRBD1. The CDR3 is 14 amino acids. V gave up 7 bases and J gave up 3 bases; unmatched junction bases: 8. Germline CDR1 is MNHEY and CDR2 is SVGAGI.

The chain couples TRBV2 to TRBJ2-7, with 10 bases fitting TRBD1. CDR1 and CDR2 (germline): SNHLY, FYNNEI. The CDR3 loop spans 17 amino acids. The J segment lost 2 bases and the V segment lost 5 bases, leaving 12 bases of the junction unmatched. The CDR3 loop reads CASSPDFPGQGTYEQYF. The CDR3 region has the DNA TGTGCCAGCAGTCCCGACTTCCCGGGACAGGGGACCTACGAGCAGTACTTC.